This entry concerns a single T cell receptor (beta chain). Clones were read by immunoSEQ multiplex PCR, and TCRdb kept only the in-frame ones, dropping some. The table records 50,000 to 70,000 clones, more than 90% of them present only once. This sample was included in a study of T cell changes during pregnancy in multiple sclerosis. This CDR3 has 18 residues. Per germline, CDR1 GTSNPN and CDR2 SVGIG (reference sequence). With 4 bases clipped from V and 0 bases from J, the junction kept 10 bases outside the gene matches. The specimen was peripheral blood, collected in the second trimester of pregnancy. The genes are TRBV30 and TRBJ2-1; 12 bases map to TRBD2. The TCR sequence derives from a female donor with multiple sclerosis, enrolled in a pregnancy study. CDR3 amino acids: CAWTPRTSGASSYNEQFF. In nucleotides, the CDR3 is TGTGCCTGGACCCCGAGGACTAGCGGGGCCAGCTCCTACAATGAGCAGTTCTTC.